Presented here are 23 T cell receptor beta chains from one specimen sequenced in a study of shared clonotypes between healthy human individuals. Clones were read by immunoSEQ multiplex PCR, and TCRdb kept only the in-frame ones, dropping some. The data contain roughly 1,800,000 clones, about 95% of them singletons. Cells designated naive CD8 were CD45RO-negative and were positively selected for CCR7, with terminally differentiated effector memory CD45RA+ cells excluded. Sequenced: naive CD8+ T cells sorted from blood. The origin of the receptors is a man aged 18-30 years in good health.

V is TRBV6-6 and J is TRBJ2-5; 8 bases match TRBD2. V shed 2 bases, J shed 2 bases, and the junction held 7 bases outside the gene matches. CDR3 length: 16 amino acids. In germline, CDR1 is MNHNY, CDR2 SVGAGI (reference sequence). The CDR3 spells CASSYAASGQQETQYF. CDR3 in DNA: TGTGCCAGCAGTTACGCGGCTAGCGGGCAGCAAGAGACCCAGTACTTC.

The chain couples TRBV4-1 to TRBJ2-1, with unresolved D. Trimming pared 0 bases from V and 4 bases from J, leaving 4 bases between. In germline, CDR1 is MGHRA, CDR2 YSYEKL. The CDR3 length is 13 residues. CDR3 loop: CASSQDIYNEQFF. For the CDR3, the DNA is TGCGCCAGCAGCCAAGATATTTACAATGAGCAGTTCTTC.

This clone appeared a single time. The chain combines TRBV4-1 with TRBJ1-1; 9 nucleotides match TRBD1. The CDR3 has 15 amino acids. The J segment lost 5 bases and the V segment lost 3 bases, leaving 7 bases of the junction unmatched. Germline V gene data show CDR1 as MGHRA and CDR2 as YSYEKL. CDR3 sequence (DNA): TGCGCCAGCAGCCATGCACGGGACAGGGTAACTGAAGCTTTCTTT. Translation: CASSHARDRVTEAFF.

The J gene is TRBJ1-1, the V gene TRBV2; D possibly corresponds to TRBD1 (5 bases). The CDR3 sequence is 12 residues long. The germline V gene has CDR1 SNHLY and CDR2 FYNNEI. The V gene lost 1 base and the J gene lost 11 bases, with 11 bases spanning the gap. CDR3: CASSEGGRDAFF. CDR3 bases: TGTGCCAGCAGTGAAGGGGGCAGGGATGCTTTCTTT.

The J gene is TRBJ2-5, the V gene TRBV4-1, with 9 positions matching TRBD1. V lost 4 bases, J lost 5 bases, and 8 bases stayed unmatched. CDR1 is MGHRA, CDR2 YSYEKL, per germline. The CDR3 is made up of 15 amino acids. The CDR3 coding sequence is TGCGCCAGCAGCCCGGGACAGGGTCTAGAGGAGACCCAGTACTTC. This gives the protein CASSPGQGLEETQYF.

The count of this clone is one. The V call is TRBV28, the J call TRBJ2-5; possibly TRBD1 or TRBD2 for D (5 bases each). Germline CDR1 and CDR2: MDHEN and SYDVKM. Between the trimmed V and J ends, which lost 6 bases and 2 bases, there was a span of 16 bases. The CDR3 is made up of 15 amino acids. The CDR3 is CASSSPLEGQETQYF. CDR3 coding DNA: TGTGCCAGCAGCTCTCCCCTAGAGGGGCAAGAGACCCAGTACTTC.

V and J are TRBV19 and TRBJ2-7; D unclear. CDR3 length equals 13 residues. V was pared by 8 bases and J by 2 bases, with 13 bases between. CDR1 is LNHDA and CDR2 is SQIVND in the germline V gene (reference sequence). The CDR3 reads CASGSDSTYEQYF. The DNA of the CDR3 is TGTGCCAGTGGATCCGACTCCACCTACGAGCAGTACTTC.

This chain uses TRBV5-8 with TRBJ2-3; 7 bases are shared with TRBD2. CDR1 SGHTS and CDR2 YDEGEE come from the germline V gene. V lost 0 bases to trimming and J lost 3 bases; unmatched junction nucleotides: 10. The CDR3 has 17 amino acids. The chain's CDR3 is CASSLGLSGEITDTQYF. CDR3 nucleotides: TGTGCCAGCAGCTTGGGCCTCAGCGGGGAAATAACAGATACGCAGTATTTT.

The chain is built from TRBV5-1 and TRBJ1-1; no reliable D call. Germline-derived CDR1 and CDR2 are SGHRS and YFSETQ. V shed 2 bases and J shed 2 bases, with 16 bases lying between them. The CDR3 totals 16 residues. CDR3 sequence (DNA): TGCGCCAGCAGCTTCTGGCCCGGAGGCTCCAACACTGAAGCTTTCTTT. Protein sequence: CASSFWPGGSNTEAFF.

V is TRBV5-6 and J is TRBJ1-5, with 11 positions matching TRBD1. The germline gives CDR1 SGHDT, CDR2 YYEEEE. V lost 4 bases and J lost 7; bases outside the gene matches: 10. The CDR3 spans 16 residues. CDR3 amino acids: CASSAAGTGGLQPQHF. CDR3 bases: TGTGCCAGCAGCGCGGCCGGGACAGGGGGTTTACAGCCCCAGCATTTT.

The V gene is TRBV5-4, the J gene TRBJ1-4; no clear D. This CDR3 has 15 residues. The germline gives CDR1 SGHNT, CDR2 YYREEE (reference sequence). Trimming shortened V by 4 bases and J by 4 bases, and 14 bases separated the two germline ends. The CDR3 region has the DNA TGTGCCAGCAGCCACGGTGGCTTGAGTAATGAAAAACTGTTTTTT. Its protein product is CASSHGGLSNEKLFF.

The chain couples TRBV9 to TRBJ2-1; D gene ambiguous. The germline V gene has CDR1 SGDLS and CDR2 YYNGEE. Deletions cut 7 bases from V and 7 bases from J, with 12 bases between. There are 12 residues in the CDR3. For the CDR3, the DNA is TGTGCCAGCGGGGTAGGCCAGAATGAGCAGTTCTTC. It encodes CASGVGQNEQFF.

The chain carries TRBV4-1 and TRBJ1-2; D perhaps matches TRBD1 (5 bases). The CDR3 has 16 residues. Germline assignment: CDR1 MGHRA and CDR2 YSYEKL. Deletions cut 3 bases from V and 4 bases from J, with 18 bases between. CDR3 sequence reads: CASSQRDAVSGYGYTF. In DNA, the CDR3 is TGCGCCAGCAGCCAGCGGGACGCCGTCTCGGGCTATGGCTACACCTTC.

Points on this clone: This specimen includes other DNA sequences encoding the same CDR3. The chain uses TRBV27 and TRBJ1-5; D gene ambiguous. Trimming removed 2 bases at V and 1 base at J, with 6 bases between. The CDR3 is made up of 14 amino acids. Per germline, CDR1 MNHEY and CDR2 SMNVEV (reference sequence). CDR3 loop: CASSLGISNQPQHF. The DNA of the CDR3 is TGTGCCAGCAGTTTAGGCATAAGCAATCAGCCCCAGCATTTT.

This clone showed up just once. The CDR3 nucleotides read TGTGCCAGCAGCTCGTCTTCTGGGAACTCCTACGAGCAGTACTTC. It specifies CASSSSSGNSYEQYF. The chain carries TRBV7-9 and TRBJ2-7; D not resolved. The CDR3 runs 15 residues. The V and J ends lost 4 bases and 0 bases respectively, with 13 bases between them. The germline CDR1 and CDR2 sequences are SEHNR and FQNEAQ (reference sequence). The full variable domain, its missing parts supplied by reference TRBV7-9 and TRBJ2-7, is DTGVSQNPRHKITKRGQNVTFRCDPISEHNRLYWYRQTLGQGPEFLTYFQNEAQLEKSRLLSDRFSAERPKGSFSTLEIQRTEQGDSAMYLCASSSSSGNSYEQYFGPGTRLTVT.

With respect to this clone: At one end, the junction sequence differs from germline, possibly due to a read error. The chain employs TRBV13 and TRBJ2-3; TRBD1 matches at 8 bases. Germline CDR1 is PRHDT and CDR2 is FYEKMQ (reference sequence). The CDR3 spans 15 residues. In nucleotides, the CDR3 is TGTGCCAGCAACTTACTGACAGGGGCGGCAGATACGCAGTATTTT. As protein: CASNLLTGAADTQYF.

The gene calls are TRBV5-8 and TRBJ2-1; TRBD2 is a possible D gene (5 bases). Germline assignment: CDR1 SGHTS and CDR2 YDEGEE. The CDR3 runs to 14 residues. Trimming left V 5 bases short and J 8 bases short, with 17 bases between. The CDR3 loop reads CASRPSPGLDEQFF. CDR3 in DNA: TGTGCCAGCAGACCTTCGCCTGGACTCGATGAGCAGTTCTTC.

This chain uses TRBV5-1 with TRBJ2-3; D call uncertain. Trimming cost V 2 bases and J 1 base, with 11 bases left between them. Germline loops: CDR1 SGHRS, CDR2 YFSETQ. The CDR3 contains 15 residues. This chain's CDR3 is CASSFRGLGTDTQYF. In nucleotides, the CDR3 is TGCGCCAGCAGCTTTCGAGGTTTGGGCACAGATACGCAGTATTTT.

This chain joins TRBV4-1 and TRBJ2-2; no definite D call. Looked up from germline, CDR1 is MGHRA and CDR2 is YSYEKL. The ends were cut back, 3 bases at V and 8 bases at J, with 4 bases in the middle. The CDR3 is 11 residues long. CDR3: CASSHAGELFF. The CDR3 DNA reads TGCGCCAGCAGCCATGCTGGGGAGCTGTTTTTT.

This chain's CDR3 is CASSVGPSGMYEQYF. CDR3 bases: TGTGCCAGCAGCGTAGGGCCTAGCGGGATGTACGAGCAGTACTTC. V and J are TRBV9 and TRBJ2-7, with 9 bases aligning to TRBD2. Germline V gene lookup returns CDR1 SGDLS and CDR2 YYNGEE. The CDR3 is made up of 15 amino acids. J was trimmed by 4 bases and V by 0 bases; bases with no gene match: 5.

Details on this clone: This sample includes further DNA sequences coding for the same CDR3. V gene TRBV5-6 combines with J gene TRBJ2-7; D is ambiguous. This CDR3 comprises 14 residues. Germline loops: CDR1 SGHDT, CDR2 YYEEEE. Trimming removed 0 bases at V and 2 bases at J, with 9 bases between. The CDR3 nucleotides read TGTGCCAGCAGCTTGGGCGGCAGCACCTACGAGCAGTACTTC. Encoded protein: CASSLGGSTYEQYF. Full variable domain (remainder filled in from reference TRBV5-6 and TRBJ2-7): DAGVTQSPTHLIKTRGQQVTLRCSPKSGHDTVSWYQQALGQGPQFIFQYYEEEERQRGNFPDRFSGHQFPNYSSELNVNALLLGDSALYLCASSLGGSTYEQYFGPGTRLTVT.

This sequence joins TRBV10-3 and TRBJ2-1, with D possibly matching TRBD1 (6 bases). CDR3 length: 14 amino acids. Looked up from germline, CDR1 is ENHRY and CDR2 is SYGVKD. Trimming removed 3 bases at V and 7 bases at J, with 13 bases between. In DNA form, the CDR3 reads TGTGCCATCAGTGATCGGGACAATTTAAATGAGCAGTTCTTC. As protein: CAISDRDNLNEQFF.

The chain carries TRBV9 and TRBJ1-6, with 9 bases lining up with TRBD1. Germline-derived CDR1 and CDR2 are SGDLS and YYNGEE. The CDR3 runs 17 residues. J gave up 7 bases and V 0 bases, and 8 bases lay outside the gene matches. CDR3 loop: CASSVGGKTGGNSPLHF. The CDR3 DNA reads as TGTGCCAGCAGCGTAGGTGGTAAAACAGGGGGCAATTCACCCCTCCACTTT.